The T cell receptor beta chain described here comes from a study of blood T cells in healthy people across ages. In each sample, at least 6.5 million PBMCs were isolated. This clonotype was detected a few times. Its antigen is not known. It was with a sample-barcoded 5' primer and a J-beta primer mix that a second PCR of roughly 7 to 12 cycles was run. Every sample produced at least 3 million CDR3-containing paired-end reads. TCRdb re-called the 5' RACE reads with MiXCR, one entry per CDR3 protein. The sample holds roughly 1.9 million distinct CDR3 sequences, approximately 39% seen once. Trimming pared 4 bases from V and 2 bases from J, leaving 10 bases between. Per the germline V gene, CDR1 is LGHDT and CDR2 is YNNKEL (reference sequence). CDR3 length: 14 residues. Findings and caveats of the study: More naive CD4+ cells and higher diversity marked long-lived donors relative to aged donors.

Sequencing was done on a sample of blood. The V and J genes are TRBV3-1 and TRBJ2-3, with D perhaps assigned TRBD1 or TRBD2 (5 bases each). This TCR came from a human donor in good health. CDR3 in amino acids: CASSPPGTTDTQYF. The CDR3 DNA reads as TGTGCCAGCAGCCCCCCCGGGACCACAGATACGCAGTATTTT.